The 31 T cell receptor beta chains listed next were all sequenced from one sample in a study of blood T cell repertoires in COVID-19. Produced via immunoSEQ multiplex PCR; TCRdb's table is partial and in-frame only. The data hold a few hundred thousand clones, with 75% to 85% observed a single time. Material: peripheral blood. The origin of the receptors is a woman between 65 and 79 years old with COVID-19, enrolled during active disease.

V is TRBV2 and J is TRBJ2-5; D may be TRBD2 (5 bases). The CDR3 has 13 amino acids. Germline CDR1 SNHLY, CDR2 FYNNEI. Trimming left V 6 bases short and J 4 bases short, with 12 bases between. The CDR3 DNA sequence: TGTGCCAGCAGGGCGGACTGGGGAGAGACCCAGTACTTC. Protein sequence: CASRADWGETQYF.

The chain uses TRBV30 and TRBJ2-3; no firm D call. Germline-derived CDR1 and CDR2 are GTSNPN and SVGIG (reference sequence). V lost 3 bases, J lost 0 bases, and 7 bases lay in between. This CDR3 has 13 amino acids. The CDR3 is CAWRTASTDTQYF. For the CDR3, the DNA is TGTGCCTGGAGAACAGCTAGCACAGATACGCAGTATTTT.

The chain joins TRBV28 to TRBJ1-2; 11 bases map to TRBD1. The CDR3 has 15 residues. V shed 8 bases, J shed 3 bases, and the junction held 8 bases outside the gene matches. Germline CDR1 and CDR2: MDHEN and SYDVKM. The CDR3, as DNA: TGTGCCAGCGGGAGCGCGGGACAGGGGGACTATGGCTACACCTTC. Its translation is CASGSAGQGDYGYTF.

The V gene is TRBV5-1, the J gene TRBJ2-7; possible D gene TRBD1, 5 bases. The germline gives CDR1 SGHRS, CDR2 YFSETQ. Trimming cost V 0 bases and J 6 bases, with 16 bases left between them. The CDR3 is made up of 15 amino acids. CDR3 nucleotide sequence: TGCGCCAGCAGCTTGGCAGGGCTAGAAGTCGGCGAGCAGTACTTC. Its protein product is CASSLAGLEVGEQYF.

The rearrangement links TRBV19 to TRBJ2-1; D is unclear. V lost 0 bases and J 5 bases, leaving 11 bases between the germline ends. The CDR3 extends over 15 amino acids. Germline V lookup: CDR1 LNHDA, CDR2 SQIVND (reference sequence). CDR3 amino acids: CASSIDPAPNNEQFF. The CDR3, as DNA: TGTGCCAGTAGTATAGATCCAGCGCCCAACAATGAGCAGTTCTTC.

The chain has TRBV5-1 and TRBJ2-5; D is possibly TRBD1 (6 bases). CDR1 is SGHRS and CDR2 is YFSETQ in the germline V gene. The ends were cut back, 3 bases at V and 5 bases at J, with 11 bases in the middle. This CDR3 spans 13 amino acids. The CDR3 DNA reads TGCGCCAGCAGCTACAGGGTGGGGGAGACCCAGTACTTC. Protein product: CASSYRVGETQYF.

The rearrangement links TRBV5-4 to TRBJ2-1, with 8 bases matching TRBD2. Germline values: CDR1 SGHNT, CDR2 YYREEE (reference sequence). Germline trimming cut 1 base from V and 9 bases from J; bases unmatched to any gene: 15. CDR3 length: 17 residues. DNA of the CDR3: TGTGCCAGCAGCTTGCAAAGGATCGCGGGAGGCTCCAGTGAGCAGTTCTTC. This encodes CASSLQRIAGGSSEQFF.

The chain couples TRBV6-5 to TRBJ1-2; D is perhaps TRBD1 (6 bases). Deletions cut 10 bases from V and 7 bases from J, with 19 bases between. Looked up from germline, CDR1 is MNHEY and CDR2 is SVGAGI. This CDR3 has 13 amino acids. CDR3 DNA sequence: TGTGCCACCAACTACGGCGGGGGCGGTGGCTACACCTTC. Its translation: CATNYGGGGGYTF.

This chain connects TRBV5-6 to TRBJ2-4; no definite D call. CDR1 SGHDT and CDR2 YYEEEE come from the germline V gene. The CDR3 has 14 residues. Trimming removed 2 bases from V and 2 bases from J, with 8 bases in between. The CDR3: CASSFANPKNIQYF. In DNA, the CDR3 is TGTGCCAGCAGCTTCGCGAACCCCAAAAACATTCAGTACTTC.

The V gene is TRBV3-1 (or the pseudogene TRBV3-2), the J gene TRBJ2-2, with D possibly matching TRBD1 (6 bases). The CDR3 runs 16 residues. Germline V gene sequence: CDR1 LGHDT, CDR2 YNNKEL (reference sequence). Trimming took 5 bases from V and 0 from J, leaving 13 bases between them. In DNA, the CDR3 is TGTGCCAGCAGCTCACAGGGACACACGAACACCGGGGAGCTGTTTTTT. Its protein is CASSSQGHTNTGELFF.

This rearrangement joins TRBV6-5 to TRBJ2-2; TRBD2 aligns across 9 bases. The CDR3 loop spans 15 amino acids. Germline CDR1 MNHEY, CDR2 SVGAGI. The junction had 7 bases not matched to a gene; V was cut back by 6 bases and J by 5 bases. The CDR3 reads CASRAAGGRTGELFF. CDR3 coding DNA: TGTGCCAGCAGGGCAGCGGGAGGACGGACCGGGGAGCTGTTTTTT.

The chain links TRBV5-1 to TRBJ2-7, with a weak D call TRBD2 (5 bases). CDR1 and CDR2 from the germline V gene are SGHRS and YFSETQ. V was pared by 1 base and J by 2 bases, with 13 bases between. The CDR3 covers 15 residues. CDR3 nucleotides: TGCGCCAGCAGCTTGAACGCGGGTCTGACCTACGAGCAGTACTTC. This translates into CASSLNAGLTYEQYF. Supplemented by reference TRBV5-1 and TRBJ2-7, the full variable domain reads KAGVTQTPRYLIKTRGQQVTLSCSPISGHRSVSWYQQTPGQGLQFLFEYFSETQRNKGNFPGRFSGRQFSNSRSEMNVSTLELGDSALYLCASSLNAGLTYEQYFGPGTRLTVT.

This chain joins TRBV5-3 and TRBJ2-1; the match to TRBD2 covers 12 bases. TRBV5-3 falls under the ORF class, with uncertain function. The CDR3 runs 15 residues. Trimming took 5 bases from V and 8 from J; bases not matched to a gene: 8. CDR3: CARRTGTSGRDEQFF. The CDR3 coding sequence is TGTGCCAGAAGAACCGGGACTAGCGGGCGGGATGAGCAGTTCTTC.

The genes are TRBV24-1 and TRBJ2-1, with no clear D. The germline V gene encodes CDR1 KGHDR and CDR2 SFDVKD. The CDR3 sequence is 11 residues long. The V end lost 6 bases, the J end lost 6 bases, and 5 bases lay between the germline ends. CDR3: CATSNINEQFF. CDR3 coding DNA: TGTGCCACCAGTAACATCAATGAGCAGTTCTTC.

V is TRBV4-3 and J is TRBJ2-1, with TRBD1 matching over 8 bases. The J segment lost 7 bases and the V segment lost 1 base, leaving 3 bases of the junction unmatched. Germline lookup yields CDR1 LGHNA and CDR2 YSLEER. The CDR3 totals 14 residues. CDR3 loop: CASSQGQGRNEQFF. The DNA of the CDR3 is TGCGCCAGCAGCCAAGGACAGGGGAGGAATGAGCAGTTCTTC.

The rearrangement links TRBV5-1 to TRBJ2-1; possibly TRBD1 for D (5 bases). CDR3 length: 15 residues. Trimming cost V 0 bases and J 2 bases, with 9 bases left between them. Germline V gene sequence: CDR1 SGHRS, CDR2 YFSETQ. CDR3 loop: CASSLARATYNEQFF. The DNA of the CDR3 is TGCGCCAGCAGCTTGGCCAGGGCGACCTACAATGAGCAGTTCTTC.

CDR3 bases: TGTGCCACTACGGGAAGGGCGAACACCGGGGAGCTGTTTTTT. Encoded protein: CATTGRANTGELFF. The rearrangement joins TRBV7-2 to TRBJ2-2, with a tentative D call TRBD2 (5 bases). There are 14 residues in the CDR3. CDR1 and CDR2 (germline): SGHTA, FQGNSA. Deletions cut 10 bases from V and 0 bases from J, with 12 bases between.

This clone was detected only once. V gene TRBV6-1 combines with J gene TRBJ2-2; TRBD2 agrees at 8 bases. After removal of 7 bases from V and 4 bases from J, the junction contained 5 bases not matched to a gene. The CDR3 extends over 14 amino acids. Germline V gene sequence: CDR1 MNHNS, CDR2 SASEGT. The CDR3 reads CASKSGSPTGELFF. The CDR3, as DNA: TGTGCCAGCAAAAGCGGGAGCCCCACCGGGGAGCTGTTTTTT.

This clone has only a few counts. This chain connects TRBV3-1 (or the pseudogene TRBV3-2) to TRBJ1-1; 7 nucleotides agree with TRBD1. From germline, CDR1 is LGHDT and CDR2 YNNKEL (reference sequence). Unmatched junction bases numbered 12, after V lost 5 bases and J lost 6 bases. The CDR3 sequence is 15 residues long. CDR3 sequence reads: CASSARDSPEAEAFF. In nucleotides, the CDR3 is TGTGCCAGCAGCGCTCGGGACAGCCCCGAAGCTGAAGCTTTCTTT.

J is TRBJ1-4 and V is TRBV27; D is uncertain. Germline V gene data show CDR1 as MNHEY and CDR2 as SMNVEV (reference sequence). CDR3 length: 15 residues. Trimming stripped 0 bases from V and 5 bases from J, with 10 bases between. CDR3 DNA: TGTGCCAGCAGTTTATCGAACAGCCCAAATGAAAAACTGTTTTTT. Its protein is CASSLSNSPNEKLFF.

The chain recombines TRBV7-9 with TRBJ2-2, with D maybe TRBD2 (5 bases). The CDR3 runs 18 residues. V lost 1 base and J 0 bases, leaving 15 bases between the germline ends. Germline CDR1 SEHNR, CDR2 FQNEAQ (reference sequence). CDR3 DNA sequence: TGTGCCAGCAGCTTAGGTGGAGGAAGCGGTTCGAACACCGGGGAGCTGTTTTTT. Residues: CASSLGGGSGSNTGELFF.

This clone showed up just once. The genes are TRBV19 and TRBJ1-2, with 7 bases matching TRBD1. CDR1 is LNHDA, CDR2 SQIVND, per germline (reference sequence). The ends lost 10 bases at V and 2 bases at J; junction bases unmatched: 7. This CDR3 region has 13 residues. The CDR3 loop is CATSGQFNYGYTF. For the CDR3, the DNA is TGTGCCACCTCGGGACAGTTCAACTATGGCTACACCTTC.

The chain combines TRBV2 with TRBJ2-5, with D tentatively TRBD1 (5 bases). Germline CDR1 SNHLY, CDR2 FYNNEI. Trimming removed 6 bases from V and 7 bases from J, with 9 bases in between. The length of the CDR3 is 11 residues. CDR3 in DNA: TGTGCCAGCAGCGTAACAGGGACCCAGTACTTC. Translation gives CASSVTGTQYF.

This clone has only a few counts. This chain links TRBV14 with TRBJ1-5, with D uncertain. The germline gives CDR1 SGHDN, CDR2 FVKESK. The V gene lost 1 base and the J gene lost 6 bases, with 7 bases spanning the gap. The CDR3 runs 13 residues. The CDR3 is CASSQVGGQPQHF. The CDR3 DNA reads TGTGCCAGCAGCCAAGTGGGAGGTCAGCCCCAGCATTTT.

This chain joins TRBV18 and TRBJ2-7; 9 bases are a match to TRBD2. This CDR3 contains 17 residues. Germline CDR1 KGHSH, CDR2 LQKENI. The J segment lost 1 base and the V segment lost 3 bases, leaving 10 bases of the junction unmatched. The CDR3 DNA follows: TGTGCCAGCTCACCGCTAGCGGGATCGACTAGTTCCTACGAGCAGTACTTC. It codes for CASSPLAGSTSSYEQYF.

The chain combines TRBV7-8 with TRBJ2-1, with D perhaps TRBD2 (5 bases). The germline V gene encodes CDR1 SGHVS and CDR2 FQNEAQ. Trimming stripped 4 bases from V and 9 bases from J, with 13 bases between. This CDR3 contains 13 residues. CDR3 bases: TGTGCCAGCAGCTCGCCGGACGGGATTGAGCAGTTCTTC. Translation gives CASSSPDGIEQFF. Full variable domain (remainder filled in from reference TRBV7-8 and TRBJ2-1): GAGVSQSPRYKVAKRGQDVALRCDPISGHVSLFWYQQALGQGPEFLTYFQNEAQLDKSGLPSDRFFAERPEGSVSTLKIQRTQQEDSAVYLCASSSPDGIEQFFGPGTRLTVL.

J is TRBJ2-7 and V is TRBV11-3; D might be TRBD2 (6 bases). Trimming removed 5 bases from V and 2 bases from J, with 19 bases in between. This CDR3 spans 16 amino acids. Germline CDR1 SGHNT, CDR2 YENEEA. CDR3 protein: CASSPSRKGGTYEQYF. The CDR3 DNA reads TGTGCCAGCAGCCCATCGCGGAAGGGAGGCACCTACGAGCAGTACTTC.

V and J are TRBV6-1 and TRBJ1-5, with D uncertain. The CDR3 is 15 amino acids. V was shortened by 2 bases and J by 3 bases, with 11 bases between the two germline ends. Germline V lookup: CDR1 MNHNS, CDR2 SASEGT. CDR3: CASSEYSDTNQPQHF. Here the CDR3 DNA reads TGTGCCAGCAGTGAATATAGCGATACCAATCAGCCCCAGCATTTT.

The V call is TRBV5-1, the J call TRBJ1-3, with unresolved D. CDR3 size: 14 residues. V lost 2 bases and J lost 0, with 6 bases in between. CDR1 and CDR2 from the germline V gene are SGHRS and YFSETQ. The CDR3 DNA follows: TGCGCCAGCAGCTTCGGGAGCTCTGGAAACACCATATATTTT. Translating it yields CASSFGSSGNTIYF.

The chain carries TRBV6-6 and TRBJ2-1; tentatively, D is TRBD2 (5 bases). The V gene lost 8 bases and the J gene lost 8 bases, with 19 bases spanning the gap. CDR3 length: 14 residues. Germline lookup yields CDR1 MNHNY and CDR2 SVGAGI (reference sequence). CDR3: CASSRGRDRDEQFF. In nucleotides, the CDR3 is TGTGCCAGCTCTCGAGGTCGGGATCGAGATGAGCAGTTCTTC.

The chain recombines TRBV18 with TRBJ2-7; D is perhaps TRBD2 (5 bases). V was pared by 5 bases and J by 5 bases, with 10 bases between. The CDR3 has 12 residues. Germline V gives CDR1 KGHSH, CDR2 LQKENI. The chain's CDR3 is CASSGSGDEQYF. The CDR3, as DNA: TGTGCCAGCTCAGGGAGTGGTGACGAGCAGTACTTC.